These T cell receptor beta chains were read from a single sample in a study of T-cell reconstitution after alpha-beta-depleted transplantation in children. One entry per CDR3 protein, called by TCRdb with MiXCR from the PCR reads. The sample has around 500,000 distinct CDR3 sequences; under 25% are singletons. Source: PBMCs, mostly from graft donor cells, taken 360 days after TCRalphabeta/CD19-depleted stem cell transplant. The receptor set was obtained from a boy in the first two years of life who had a stem cell transplant for acute myeloid leukemia, so the T cells may come from the graft donor. The CDR3 runs from the conserved cysteine through the conserved F or W. Each record gives: V gene, J gene, D gene, clone size, CDR3 protein, CDR3 DNA. A D gene is named only where the DNA matches it firmly. Clone size is not always given. Where it is, it says once, few, many or a class for expanded clones.

v_call: TRBV3-1; j_call: TRBJ1-4; d_call: TRBD1; clone_size: many; cdr3_aa: CASSRGQGHEKLFF; cdr3_nt: TGTGCCAGCAGCCGAGGACAGGGGCACGAAAAACTGTTTTTT
v_call: TRBV28; j_call: TRBJ2-7; d_call: -; clone_size: few; cdr3_aa: CASRRINPGLYEQYF; cdr3_nt: TGTGCCAGCAGACGAATAAACCCGGGTTTGTACGAGCAGTACTTC
v_call: TRBV7-2; j_call: TRBJ2-1; d_call: -; clone_size: -; cdr3_aa: CASGQSHNEQFF; cdr3_nt: TGTGCCAGCGGGCAGAGCCACAATGAGCAGTTCTTC
v_call: TRBV20-1; j_call: TRBJ1-4; d_call: TRBD1; clone_size: -; cdr3_aa: CSARDRSPTNEKLFF; cdr3_nt: TGCAGTGCTAGGGACAGGTCGCCAACTAATGAAAAACTGTTTTTT
v_call: TRBV5-1; j_call: TRBJ2-1; d_call: -; clone_size: many; cdr3_aa: CASSLGPGIGNEQFF; cdr3_nt: TGCGCCAGCAGCTTGGGACCAGGGATTGGGAATGAGCAGTTCTTC
v_call: TRBV21-1; j_call: TRBJ1-1; d_call: -; clone_size: -; cdr3_aa: CASSKDRDRGGTEAFF; cdr3_nt: TGTGCCAGCAGCAAAGACCGGGACAGGGGTGGCACTGAAGCTTTCTTT
v_call: TRBV29-1; j_call: TRBJ2-2; d_call: TRBD2; clone_size: many; cdr3_aa: CSVLRSGGPGELFF; cdr3_nt: TGCAGCGTTCTCAGGAGCGGGGGTCCCGGGGAGCTGTTTTTT
v_call: TRBV12-3/TRBV12-4; j_call: TRBJ2-1; d_call: -; clone_size: once; cdr3_aa: CASSFSWKNEQFF; cdr3_nt: TGTGCCAGCAGTTTTAGTTGGAAGAATGAGCAGTTCTTC
v_call: TRBV5-1; j_call: TRBJ2-3; d_call: TRBD1; clone_size: -; cdr3_aa: CASSTDRGGTDTQYF; cdr3_nt: TGCGCCAGCAGCACGGACAGGGGAGGCACAGATACGCAGTATTTT
v_call: TRBV6-1; j_call: TRBJ2-2; d_call: -; clone_size: once; cdr3_aa: CASRPNSPGGELFF; cdr3_nt: TGTGCCAGCAGGCCAAACTCTCCGGGGGGGGAGCTGTTTTTT
v_call: TRBV6-5; j_call: TRBJ2-2; d_call: TRBD2; clone_size: few; cdr3_aa: CASSYQRTRGTGELFF; cdr3_nt: TGTGCCAGCAGTTACCAGCGGACTAGAGGTACCGGGGAGCTGTTTTTT
v_call: TRBV7-7; j_call: TRBJ2-1; d_call: TRBD2; clone_size: -; cdr3_aa: CASSRTSGGAQNLFF; cdr3_nt: TGTGCCAGCAGCCGGACTAGCGGGGGGGCCCAGAATCTGTTCTTC
v_call: TRBV27; j_call: TRBJ2-7; d_call: -; clone_size: -; cdr3_aa: CASSPVDIYEQYF; cdr3_nt: TGTGCCAGCAGCCCCGTCGACATCTACGAGCAGTACTTC
v_call: TRBV7-6; j_call: TRBJ2-1; d_call: -; clone_size: few; cdr3_aa: CASSPGASYNEQFF; cdr3_nt: TGTGCCAGCAGCCCCGGGGCGTCCTACAATGAGCAGTTCTTC
v_call: TRBV7-2; j_call: TRBJ2-3; d_call: TRBD1; clone_size: many; cdr3_aa: CASSFYRDRDPDTQYF; cdr3_nt: TGTGCCAGCAGCTTCTACCGGGACAGGGATCCAGATACGCAGTATTTT
v_call: TRBV20-1; j_call: TRBJ2-3; d_call: -; clone_size: few; cdr3_aa: CSAREQNTDTQYF; cdr3_nt: TGCAGTGCTAGAGAACAGAACACAGATACGCAGTATTTT
v_call: TRBV7-9; j_call: TRBJ1-4; d_call: -; clone_size: many; cdr3_aa: CASSFWEREREKLFF; cdr3_nt: TGTGCCAGCAGCTTCTGGGAACGGGAGCGAGAAAAACTGTTTTTT
v_call: TRBV12-3/TRBV12-4; j_call: TRBJ2-3; d_call: -; clone_size: many; cdr3_aa: CASSSTGETDTQYF; cdr3_nt: TGTGCCAGCAGTTCTACAGGAGAAACAGATACGCAGTATTTT
v_call: TRBV27; j_call: TRBJ2-4; d_call: TRBD2; clone_size: few; cdr3_aa: CASSLAPGLGIQYF; cdr3_nt: TGTGCCAGCAGTTTGGCCCCGGGACTAGGGATTCAGTACTTC
v_call: TRBV6-2/TRBV6-3; j_call: TRBJ2-5; d_call: -; clone_size: -; cdr3_aa: CASSYWEETQYF; cdr3_nt: TGTGCCAGCAGTTACTGGGAAGAGACCCAGTACTTC
v_call: TRBV9; j_call: TRBJ2-5; d_call: -; clone_size: once; cdr3_aa: CASSRAEETQYF; cdr3_nt: TGTGCCAGCAGCCGCGCGGAGGAGACCCAGTACTTC
v_call: TRBV7-2; j_call: TRBJ1-2; d_call: -; clone_size: many; cdr3_aa: CASSLQGYGYTF; cdr3_nt: TGTGCCAGCAGCCTCCAGGGCTATGGCTACACCTTC
v_call: TRBV27; j_call: TRBJ1-3; d_call: TRBD1; clone_size: many; cdr3_aa: CASSFRGHSGNTIYF; cdr3_nt: TGTGCCAGCAGTTTTAGGGGGCACTCTGGAAACACCATATATTTT
v_call: TRBV20-1; j_call: TRBJ2-3; d_call: -; clone_size: many; cdr3_aa: CSATGGPGHTDTQYF; cdr3_nt: TGCAGTGCTACAGGGGGGCCCGGACACACAGATACGCAGTATTTT
v_call: TRBV29-1; j_call: TRBJ2-1; d_call: -; clone_size: many; cdr3_aa: CSVVSGRGSYNEQFF; cdr3_nt: TGCAGCGTTGTTTCTGGCCGGGGCTCCTACAATGAGCAGTTCTTC
v_call: TRBV19; j_call: TRBJ1-1; d_call: TRBD1; clone_size: many; cdr3_aa: CASTSPGQFSEAFF; cdr3_nt: TGTGCCAGTACCTCCCCGGGACAGTTTTCAGAAGCTTTCTTT
v_call: TRBV4-3; j_call: TRBJ2-5; d_call: TRBD2; clone_size: few; cdr3_aa: CASSPQRGQETQYF; cdr3_nt: TGCGCCAGCAGCCCTCAGCGGGGGCAAGAGACCCAGTACTTC
v_call: TRBV5-6; j_call: TRBJ2-3; d_call: TRBD2; clone_size: few; cdr3_aa: CASSTPGLAGHLTDTQYF; cdr3_nt: TGTGCCAGCAGCACGCCGGGACTAGCGGGGCACCTCACAGATACGCAGTATTTT
v_call: TRBV6-2/TRBV6-3; j_call: TRBJ2-3; d_call: -; clone_size: few; cdr3_aa: CASTFRGLDTQYF; cdr3_nt: TGTGCCAGCACCTTCCGGGGGCTGGATACGCAGTATTTT
v_call: TRBV6-5; j_call: TRBJ2-1; d_call: -; clone_size: -; cdr3_aa: CASSYSGGDSYNEQFF; cdr3_nt: TGTGCCAGCAGTTACTCAGGAGGGGACTCCTACAATGAGCAGTTCTTC
v_call: TRBV5-1; j_call: TRBJ2-7; d_call: -; clone_size: -; cdr3_aa: CASSLGGDSYEQYF; cdr3_nt: TGCGCCAGCAGCCTGGGCGGGGACTCCTACGAGCAGTACTTC
v_call: TRBV4-3; j_call: TRBJ2-1; d_call: TRBD2; clone_size: -; cdr3_aa: CASSPLADLNNEQFF; cdr3_nt: TGCGCCAGCAGCCCTCTAGCGGACTTGAACAATGAGCAGTTCTTC
v_call: TRBV12-3/TRBV12-4; j_call: TRBJ1-1; d_call: -; clone_size: -; cdr3_aa: CASSLVQVSEAFF; cdr3_nt: TGTGCCAGCAGTTTAGTACAGGTGTCTGAAGCTTTCTTT
v_call: TRBV7-2; j_call: TRBJ1-5; d_call: -; clone_size: -; cdr3_aa: CASAPGRGGNQPQHF; cdr3_nt: TGTGCCAGCGCTCCCGGGAGGGGGGGGAATCAGCCCCAGCATTTT
v_call: TRBV20-1; j_call: TRBJ2-1; d_call: TRBD2; clone_size: few; cdr3_aa: CSARAGTSGGYEQFF; cdr3_nt: TGCAGTGCTAGAGCGGGGACTAGCGGGGGATATGAGCAGTTCTTC
v_call: TRBV29-1; j_call: TRBJ2-2; d_call: TRBD1; clone_size: -; cdr3_aa: CSVSATGQGGVGTGELFF; cdr3_nt: TGCAGCGTTAGTGCGACGGGACAGGGAGGGGTTGGCACCGGGGAGCTGTTTTTT
v_call: TRBV20-1; j_call: TRBJ1-2; d_call: -; clone_size: many; cdr3_aa: CSAPQGGGHYGYTF; cdr3_nt: TGCAGTGCTCCGCAGGGAGGCGGGCACTATGGCTACACCTTC
v_call: TRBV6-5; j_call: TRBJ1-1; d_call: -; clone_size: -; cdr3_aa: CASSYLGEFAQGRTEAFF; cdr3_nt: TGTGCCAGCAGTTACTTGGGGGAATTCGCCCAGGGGAGGACTGAAGCTTTCTTT
v_call: TRBV5-1; j_call: TRBJ1-1; d_call: -; clone_size: few; cdr3_aa: CASSLVTGSSEAFF; cdr3_nt: TGCGCCAGCAGCTTGGTAACCGGCAGTTCAGAAGCTTTCTTT
v_call: TRBV7-9; j_call: TRBJ2-5; d_call: TRBD1; clone_size: -; cdr3_aa: CASTDRQGEETQYF; cdr3_nt: TGTGCCAGCACCGACCGACAGGGCGAAGAGACCCAGTACTTC
v_call: TRBV9; j_call: TRBJ2-3; d_call: TRBD2; clone_size: -; cdr3_aa: CASSASGGAFPDTQYF; cdr3_nt: TGTGCCAGCAGCGCCAGCGGGGGGGCCTTCCCAGATACGCAGTATTTT
v_call: TRBV12-3/TRBV12-4; j_call: TRBJ1-3; d_call: -; clone_size: many; cdr3_aa: CASSLSGRGEYGNTIYF; cdr3_nt: TGTGCCAGCAGTTTAAGCGGCAGGGGAGAATATGGAAACACCATATATTTT
v_call: TRBV7-3; j_call: TRBJ1-5; d_call: -; clone_size: -; cdr3_aa: CASSLTGGPGQPQHF; cdr3_nt: TGTGCCAGCAGCTTAACGGGGGGGCCCGGTCAGCCCCAGCATTTT
v_call: TRBV7-3; j_call: TRBJ2-3; d_call: TRBD2; clone_size: -; cdr3_aa: CASSPGTSGGDTQYF; cdr3_nt: TGTGCCAGCAGCCCCGGGACTAGCGGGGGAGATACGCAGTATTTT
v_call: TRBV27; j_call: TRBJ2-2; d_call: TRBD1; clone_size: many; cdr3_aa: CASSPTGLRGAGELFF; cdr3_nt: TGTGCCAGCAGTCCGACAGGGTTACGAGGGGCCGGGGAGCTGTTTTTT
v_call: TRBV15; j_call: TRBJ2-2; d_call: -; clone_size: many; cdr3_aa: CATSREGGEWSGELFF; cdr3_nt: TGTGCCACCAGCAGAGAGGGCGGGGAATGGTCCGGGGAGCTGTTTTTT
v_call: TRBV5-1; j_call: TRBJ2-2; d_call: -; clone_size: many; cdr3_aa: CASTLLGESGELFF; cdr3_nt: TGCGCCAGCACCCTCTTGGGGGAATCCGGGGAGCTGTTTTTT
v_call: TRBV7-8; j_call: TRBJ2-5; d_call: TRBD1; clone_size: -; cdr3_aa: CASSLDPTGETQYF; cdr3_nt: TGTGCCAGCAGCTTAGACCCGACAGGGGAGACCCAGTACTTC
v_call: TRBV7-2; j_call: TRBJ1-1; d_call: -; clone_size: -; cdr3_aa: CASSLEGNEAFF; cdr3_nt: TGTGCCAGCAGCTTAGAGGGGAATGAAGCTTTCTTT
v_call: TRBV7-2; j_call: TRBJ2-7; d_call: -; clone_size: -; cdr3_aa: CASSLALGPGHEQYF; cdr3_nt: TGTGCCAGCAGCTTAGCGTTGGGCCCAGGGCACGAGCAGTACTTC
v_call: TRBV29-1; j_call: TRBJ1-1; d_call: -; clone_size: many; cdr3_aa: CSVATGTEAFF; cdr3_nt: TGCAGCGTCGCGACAGGCACTGAAGCTTTCTTT
v_call: TRBV25-1; j_call: TRBJ2-7; d_call: -; clone_size: -; cdr3_aa: CASSVSLGSYEQYF; cdr3_nt: TGTGCCAGCAGTGTTTCCCTGGGATCCTACGAGCAGTACTTC
v_call: TRBV12-3/TRBV12-4; j_call: TRBJ1-5; d_call: TRBD1; clone_size: few; cdr3_aa: CASRETGGSNQPQHF; cdr3_nt: TGTGCCAGCAGAGAGACAGGGGGTAGCAATCAGCCCCAGCATTTT
v_call: TRBV6-1; j_call: TRBJ1-2; d_call: -; clone_size: -; cdr3_aa: CASRDRSGLNYGYTF; cdr3_nt: TGTGCCAGCAGGGACCGCTCAGGCCTTAACTATGGCTACACCTTC
v_call: TRBV5-1; j_call: TRBJ2-3; d_call: -; clone_size: few; cdr3_aa: CASSTPGDNTQYF; cdr3_nt: TGCGCCAGCAGCACTCCCGGGGACAATACGCAGTATTTT
v_call: TRBV6-2/TRBV6-3; j_call: TRBJ2-5; d_call: -; clone_size: few; cdr3_aa: CASSYSTGEVGETQYF; cdr3_nt: TGTGCCAGCAGTTACTCGACCGGGGAGGTTGGAGAGACCCAGTACTTC
v_call: TRBV12-3/TRBV12-4; j_call: TRBJ1-2; d_call: -; clone_size: -; cdr3_aa: CASSVRNYGYTF; cdr3_nt: TGTGCCAGCAGTGTTCGAAACTATGGCTACACCTTC
v_call: TRBV7-9; j_call: TRBJ2-3; d_call: TRBD2; clone_size: many; cdr3_aa: CASSLGPAGSTDTQYF; cdr3_nt: TGTGCCAGCAGCTTAGGCCCAGCGGGGAGCACAGATACGCAGTATTTT
v_call: TRBV12-3/TRBV12-4; j_call: TRBJ2-1; d_call: TRBD1; clone_size: many; cdr3_aa: CASRKTGGHEQFF; cdr3_nt: TGTGCCAGCAGGAAGACAGGGGGTCATGAGCAGTTCTTC